These 27 T cell receptor beta chains came from one sample sequenced in a study of T-cell reconstitution after alpha-beta-depleted transplantation in children. The authors prepared the TCRbeta library with unique molecular identifiers. TCRdb called the PCR reads again in MiXCR, with one record for every CDR3 protein. The table lists tens of thousands of distinct CDR3 sequences, 6% to 8% of them singletons, with approximately 2.3% in the top ten. The sequencing used PBMCs from the stem cell graft donor, collected from the stem cell graft. These receptors originate from a human donor who donated a stem cell graft to a child with acute lymphoblastic leukemia.

There are many counts of this clonotype. This rearrangement joins TRBV7-3 to TRBJ2-3; 8 positions match TRBD1. This CDR3 has 13 amino acids. V was clipped by 3 bases and J by 5 bases; unmatched bases: 1. Germline values: CDR1 SGHTA, CDR2 FQGTGA. CDR3 region: CASSLGQVDTQYF. The CDR3 DNA is TGTGCCAGCAGCTTGGGACAGGTAGATACGCAGTATTTT.

In its sample, this clonotype was seen many times. The chain employs TRBV6-4 and TRBJ2-1; weak D call: TRBD1 (5 bases). The CDR3 consists of 15 residues. Trimming pared 2 bases from V and 5 bases from J, leaving 13 bases between. Looked up from germline, CDR1 is MRHNA and CDR2 is SNTAGT. This CDR3 is CASSDKTAGHNEQFF. The CDR3 DNA sequence: TGTGCCAGCAGTGACAAGACAGCTGGCCACAATGAGCAGTTCTTC.

This clonotype was observed many times. This chain uses TRBV24-1 with TRBJ2-1; the D call may be TRBD1 or TRBD2 (6 bases each). CDR1 and CDR2 from the germline V gene are KGHDR and SFDVKD. The CDR3 is 17 residues long. With 0 bases removed from V and 6 bases from J, the gap between germline ends came to 17 bases. The DNA for the CDR3 is TGTGCCACCAGTGATTTGCACGTACAGGGAGGTGGCAATGAGCAGTTCTTC. Amino acids: CATSDLHVQGGGNEQFF.

This clonotype showed up many times. CDR3 sequence: CASSFLNTGFTDTQYF. DNA of the CDR3: TGTGCCAGCAGTTTCTTAAATACAGGATTCACAGATACGCAGTATTTT. The gene calls are TRBV27 and TRBJ2-3, with D perhaps matching TRBD1 (5 bases). The CDR3 contains 16 residues. Between the trimmed V and J ends, which lost 3 bases and 2 bases, there was a span of 15 bases. Germline V lookup: CDR1 MNHEY, CDR2 SMNVEV (reference sequence).

This clonotype was seen ten or more times. The V gene is TRBV5-1, the J gene TRBJ1-4, with D unresolved. Germline V gene sequence: CDR1 SGHRS, CDR2 YFSETQ. V dropped 0 bases and J dropped 4 bases, with 7 bases sitting between them. The CDR3 sequence is 14 residues long. CDR3 nucleotides: TGCGCCAGCAGCTTGGGACGGAATAATGAAAAACTGTTTTTT. Translating it yields CASSLGRNNEKLFF.

There are many counts of this clonotype. The V and J genes are TRBV29-1 and TRBJ2-2; D not certain. The V end was cut by 4 bases, the J end by 0 bases, with 6 bases between. The CDR3 has 13 residues. Germline-derived CDR1 and CDR2 are SQVTM and ANQGSEA. The CDR3 bases are TGCAGCGTTGGAACTACGAACACCGGGGAGCTGTTTTTT. It translates to CSVGTTNTGELFF.

V is TRBV6-1 and J is TRBJ2-2, with D possibly matching TRBD1 (6 bases). The CDR3 is made up of 15 amino acids. CDR1 is MNHNS, CDR2 SASEGT, per germline. V shed 7 bases and J shed 3 bases, with 15 bases lying between them. This CDR3 reads CASTPSGAHTGELFF. CDR3 bases: TGTGCCAGCACCCCTTCAGGGGCGCACACCGGGGAGCTGTTTTTT.

CDR3 residues: CASSSGQIDTGELFF. The CDR3 DNA is TGTGCCAGCAGTTCGGGACAGATAGACACCGGGGAGCTGTTTTTT. The V call is TRBV6-5, the J call TRBJ2-2; the match to TRBD1 covers 7 bases. CDR3 length: 15 amino acids. Germline loops: CDR1 MNHEY, CDR2 SVGAGI. Germline trimming cut 4 bases from V and 3 bases from J; bases unmatched to any gene: 5.

The V and J genes are TRBV7-3 and TRBJ1-1; possibly TRBD1 for D (5 bases). The ends were cut back, 5 bases at V and 6 bases at J, with 16 bases in the middle. The CDR3 loop spans 14 amino acids. Germline CDR1 reads SGHTA; CDR2 reads FQGTGA. CDR3 sequence reads: CASSPGTFSPEAFF. In nucleotides, the CDR3 is TGTGCCAGCAGCCCAGGGACGTTTTCCCCTGAAGCTTTCTTT.

This clonotype was seen many times. The chain couples TRBV11-2 to TRBJ2-5; 10 nucleotides line up with TRBD2. The germline V gene encodes CDR1 SGHAT and CDR2 FQNNGV. The CDR3 has 14 residues. J gave up 4 bases and V 6 bases, and 5 bases lay outside the gene matches. The CDR3 sequence: CASSSAGGRETQYF. CDR3 in DNA: TGTGCCAGCAGTTCAGCGGGGGGGCGAGAGACCCAGTACTTC.

This rearrangement joins TRBV12-3 or TRBV12-4 to TRBJ2-3; no clear D. V lost 2 bases to trimming and J lost 7 bases, with 10 bases between them. The CDR3 covers 13 residues. For the CDR3, the DNA is TGTGCCAGCAGTTTACGGGCCGTGCATACGCAGTATTTT. It is translated as CASSLRAVHTQYF.

The V call is TRBV18, the J call TRBJ2-5; D perhaps matches TRBD1 (6 bases). The CDR3 extends over 16 amino acids. With 3 bases removed from V and 3 bases from J, the gap between germline ends came to 17 bases. Germline V CDR1 and CDR2: KGHSH, LQKENI. The CDR3 region has the DNA TGTGCCAGCTCACCTTTGACAGGACCTTCGGAAGAGACCCAGTACTTC. This translates into CASSPLTGPSEETQYF. The full variable domain, completed using reference TRBV18 and TRBJ2-5, is NAGVMQNPRHLVRRRGQEARLRCSPMKGHSHVYWYRQLPEEGLKFMVYLQKENIIDESGMPKERFSAEFPKEGPSILRIQQVVRGDSAAYFCASSPLTGPSEETQYFGPGTRLLVL.

This clonotype was seen only a few times. This sequence joins TRBV6-4 and TRBJ1-6; maybe TRBD1 (6 bases). V was pared by 6 bases and J by 8 bases, with 17 bases between. There are 15 residues in the CDR3. Germline V gene sequence: CDR1 MRHNA, CDR2 SNTAGT. DNA for the CDR3: TGTGCCAGCAGCGCCGGGACAAGTGGAGATTCACCCCTCCACTTT. Its translation is CASSAGTSGDSPLHF.

The chain has TRBV7-9 and TRBJ2-6, with 8 bases matching TRBD1. CDR1 is SEHNR, CDR2 FQNEAQ, per germline (reference sequence). Trimming cost V 2 bases and J 0 bases; bases outside gene matches: 9. This CDR3 has 19 residues. The CDR3 region is CASSLYRTGKGSGANVLTF. CDR3 coding DNA: TGTGCCAGCAGCTTATATAGGACAGGGAAAGGCTCTGGGGCCAACGTCCTGACTTTC.

The chain is built from TRBV20-1 and TRBJ2-7; D call uncertain. The CDR3 spans 14 residues. Trimming shortened V by 0 bases and J by 1 base, and 10 bases separated the two germline ends. The V gene's germline CDR1 is DFQATT and CDR2 SNEGSKA (reference sequence). The CDR3 loop reads CSARDQILSYEQYF. The CDR3 DNA reads as TGCAGTGCTAGAGATCAAATCCTATCCTACGAGCAGTACTTC.

This clonotype has at least ten counts. The gene calls are TRBV5-6 and TRBJ2-7; D perhaps matches TRBD1 (6 bases). V lost 2 bases, J lost 3 bases, and 15 bases lay in between. CDR1 and CDR2 from the germline V gene are SGHDT and YYEEEE. The CDR3 runs to 15 residues. The CDR3 DNA is TGTGCCAGCAGCTTCAGGGGATCCGGCCTCTACGAGCAGTACTTC. The encoded protein is CASSFRGSGLYEQYF.

The chain combines TRBV4-1 with TRBJ2-7; perhaps TRBD2 as D (6 bases). Trimming removed 1 base at V and 4 bases at J, with 17 bases between. This CDR3 is 16 amino acids long. From germline, CDR1 is MGHRA and CDR2 YSYEKL. CDR3 residues: CASSQVPGTGRYEQYF. The CDR3 nucleotides read TGCGCCAGCAGCCAAGTACCCGGGACTGGAAGATACGAGCAGTACTTC.

J is TRBJ2-1 and V is TRBV20-1, with 10 bases fitting TRBD2. CDR3 size: 19 residues. The germline V gene has CDR1 DFQATT and CDR2 SNEGSKA (reference sequence). With 3 bases clipped from V and 0 bases from J, the junction kept 14 bases outside the gene matches. Here the CDR3 DNA reads TGCAGTGCTAGGGAACCGGGACTAGCGTATGGCTACTCCTACAATGAGCAGTTCTTC. It encodes CSAREPGLAYGYSYNEQFF.

This clonotype appeared a few times. The V and J genes are TRBV27 and TRBJ2-1; maybe TRBD1 (6 bases). V was trimmed by 6 bases and J by 8 bases, leaving 17 bases between them. The germline CDR1 and CDR2 sequences are MNHEY and SMNVEV (reference sequence). This CDR3 region has 14 residues. The CDR3 nucleotides read TGTGCCAGCAGCGGCAGGGGTTACGAGCATGAGCAGTTCTTC. It yields the protein CASSGRGYEHEQFF.

This clonotype showed up many times. The V and J genes are TRBV10-3 and TRBJ2-5; possible D gene TRBD2, 5 bases. The germline V gene encodes CDR1 ENHRY and CDR2 SYGVKD. V was pared by 6 bases and J by 1 base, with 12 bases between. This CDR3 has 14 amino acids. In nucleotides, the CDR3 is TGTGCCATCAGCTCTAGAGGACTCCAAGAGACCCAGTACTTC. It specifies CAISSRGLQETQYF.

This clonotype has ten or more counts. The chain employs TRBV5-1 and TRBJ1-2, with D maybe TRBD1 (5 bases). Germline V CDR1 and CDR2: SGHRS, YFSETQ. CDR3 size: 15 residues. Trimming removed 3 bases at V and 8 bases at J, with 20 bases between. CDR3 DNA: TGCGCCAGCAGCTCGTCCGGGACCCCAGGAGAGGGCTACACCTTC. Its translation is CASSSSGTPGEGYTF.

This clonotype has a count of ten or more. The V and J genes are TRBV10-2 and TRBJ2-2, with 11 nucleotides matching TRBD2. The CDR3 sequence is 17 residues long. The trim removed 0 bases at V and 4 bases at J, leaving 4 bases unmatched. The germline V gene has CDR1 WSHSY and CDR2 SAAADI. The CDR3 DNA reads TGCGCCAGCAGTGAGTCTCCTAGCGGGAGGCTCACCGGGGAGCTGTTTTTT. Translated, it gives CASSESPSGRLTGELFF.

This clonotype appeared many times. V gene TRBV3-1 combines with J gene TRBJ2-1; either TRBD1 or TRBD2 may fit D (5 bases each). Trimming cost V 4 bases and J 0 bases, with 13 bases left between them. The CDR3 totals 16 residues. The V gene's germline CDR1 is LGHDT and CDR2 YNNKEL (reference sequence). The CDR3 loop is CASSPGGLSSYNEQFF. For the CDR3, the DNA is TGTGCCAGCAGCCCTGGGGGATTGAGCTCCTACAATGAGCAGTTCTTC.

This clonotype was observed once. The chain uses TRBV19 and TRBJ2-7; 7 nucleotides line up with TRBD1. V was pared by 5 bases and J by 5 bases, with 9 bases of the junction left unmatched. CDR1 LNHDA and CDR2 SQIVND come from the germline V gene (reference sequence). This CDR3 comprises 14 residues. For the CDR3, the DNA is TGTGCCAGTAGTCTTCTAGGGACAGCCCACGAGCAGTACTTC. This encodes CASSLLGTAHEQYF.

This clonotype was seen repeatedly, ten times or more. The J gene is TRBJ2-7, the V gene TRBV4-1, with no clear D. Germline assignment: CDR1 MGHRA and CDR2 YSYEKL. The CDR3 length is 11 residues. V was pared by 1 base and J by 6 bases, with 4 bases between. The chain's CDR3 is CASSQASEQYF. CDR3 in DNA: TGCGCCAGCAGCCAAGCAAGCGAGCAGTACTTC.

This clonotype occurred many times. This rearrangement joins TRBV5-1 to TRBJ2-1; 7 nucleotides line up with TRBD2. CDR1 is SGHRS and CDR2 is YFSETQ in the germline V gene. Trimming removed 4 bases from V and 8 bases from J; junction bases left unmatched: 18. This CDR3 region has 17 residues. The CDR3 nucleotides are TGCGCCAGCAGCACACCGCGGGGGACCCCCGGTAACGATGAGCAGTTCTTC. It is translated as CASSTPRGTPGNDEQFF.

This clonotype was counted at least ten times. This chain links TRBV6-5 with TRBJ2-1; D remains unclear. This CDR3 is 11 amino acids long. V was trimmed by 5 bases and J by 7 bases, leaving 6 bases between them. Germline V CDR1 and CDR2: MNHEY, SVGAGI. The CDR3 DNA reads TGTGCCAGCAGTACCGGTAATGAGCAGTTCTTC. Amino acids: CASSTGNEQFF.